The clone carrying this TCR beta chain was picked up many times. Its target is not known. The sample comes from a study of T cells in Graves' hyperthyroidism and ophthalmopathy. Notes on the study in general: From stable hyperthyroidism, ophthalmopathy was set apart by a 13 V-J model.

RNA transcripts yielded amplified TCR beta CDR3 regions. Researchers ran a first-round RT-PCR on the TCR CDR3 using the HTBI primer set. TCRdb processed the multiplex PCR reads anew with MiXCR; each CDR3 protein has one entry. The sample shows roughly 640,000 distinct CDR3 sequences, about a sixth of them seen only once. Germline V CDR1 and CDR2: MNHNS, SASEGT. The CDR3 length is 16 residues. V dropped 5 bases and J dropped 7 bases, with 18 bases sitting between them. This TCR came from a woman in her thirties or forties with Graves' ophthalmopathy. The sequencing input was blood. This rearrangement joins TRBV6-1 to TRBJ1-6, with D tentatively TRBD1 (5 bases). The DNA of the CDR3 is TGTGCCAGCAGTTCCTCCCCCGCCCGGGACAATTCACCCCTCCACTTT. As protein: CASSSSPARDNSPLHF.